Listed below are T cell receptor beta chains from one sample, sequenced in a study of glioma-infiltrating T cells after dendritic cell vaccination. The repertoire was sequenced with immunoSEQ multiplex PCR; TCRdb's copy has only in-frame clones and lacks some. The sample gives tens of thousands of clones, about 85% of which show up once; about an eighth is in the top ten. Sequencing used blood, obtained before dendritic cell vaccination. The receptors shown here come from a human donor with glioblastoma. Each CDR3 is given with its conserved first and last residue. The order of the fields is clone size, V gene, D gene, J gene, CDR3 protein, CDR3 DNA. A D gene is named only where the DNA matches it firmly. A clone size is listed for some rows: how often the clone was seen (once, few, many), or a class if it is expanded.

clone_size: -
v_call: TRBV10-2
d_call: TRBD1
j_call: TRBJ2-7
cdr3_aa: CASRGSTGGSYEQYF
cdr3_nt: TGCGCCAGCAGGGGTTCGACAGGGGGCTCCTACGAGCAGTACTTC

clone_size: few
v_call: TRBV2
d_call: TRBD2
j_call: TRBJ2-3
cdr3_aa: CASSDFGGRTDTQYF
cdr3_nt: TGTGCCAGCAGCGATTTTGGCGGGAGGACAGATACGCAGTATTTT

clone_size: -
v_call: TRBV5-4
d_call: -
j_call: TRBJ2-3
cdr3_aa: CASSSKAEATDTQYF
cdr3_nt: TGTGCCAGCAGCTCGAAGGCCGAGGCCACAGATACGCAGTATTTT

clone_size: once
v_call: TRBV27
d_call: TRBD1
j_call: TRBJ1-2
cdr3_aa: CASRLQGDSNYGYTF
cdr3_nt: TGTGCCAGCAGGTTACAGGGGGATTCTAACTATGGCTACACCTTC

clone_size: -
v_call: TRBV11-1
d_call: TRBD2
j_call: TRBJ2-7
cdr3_aa: CASSPATGTSERQYF
cdr3_nt: TGTGCCAGCAGCCCTGCTACGGGGACTAGCGAACGGCAGTACTTC

clone_size: -
v_call: TRBV10-1
d_call: -
j_call: TRBJ1-5
cdr3_aa: CASSDSGIQPQHF
cdr3_nt: TGCGCCAGCAGTGACTCGGGGATTCAGCCCCAGCATTTT

clone_size: -
v_call: TRBV11-2
d_call: TRBD2
j_call: TRBJ2-7
cdr3_aa: CASSPSGLANEQYF
cdr3_nt: TGTGCCAGCAGCCCCTCGGGACTAGCTAACGAGCAGTACTTC

clone_size: -
v_call: TRBV10-2
d_call: -
j_call: TRBJ1-5
cdr3_aa: CASSESAQPQHF
cdr3_nt: TGCGCCAGCAGTGAGTCGGCTCAGCCCCAGCATTTT

clone_size: -
v_call: TRBV10-3
d_call: -
j_call: TRBJ2-7
cdr3_aa: CAISVRGNEQYF
cdr3_nt: TGTGCCATCAGTGTACGAGGGAACGAGCAGTACTTC

clone_size: -
v_call: TRBV19
d_call: TRBD1
j_call: TRBJ1-1
cdr3_aa: CASSIGGQDEAFF
cdr3_nt: TGTGCCAGTAGTATAGGTGGACAGGACGAAGCTTTCTTT

clone_size: once
v_call: TRBV7-9
d_call: -
j_call: TRBJ1-1
cdr3_aa: CASSPGREDTEAFF
cdr3_nt: TGTGCCAGCAGCCCGGGCAGGGAAGACACTGAAGCTTTCTTT

clone_size: once
v_call: TRBV10-2
d_call: TRBD2
j_call: TRBJ2-3
cdr3_aa: CASTTSGRVDTQYF
cdr3_nt: TGCGCCAGCACCACTAGCGGGAGGGTGGATACGCAGTATTTT

clone_size: -
v_call: TRBV7-6
d_call: -
j_call: TRBJ2-7
cdr3_aa: CASSLGLSSYEQYF
cdr3_nt: TGTGCCAGCAGCTTGGGACTGTCATCCTACGAGCAGTACTTC

clone_size: -
v_call: TRBV18
d_call: TRBD1
j_call: TRBJ1-1
cdr3_aa: CASSPAGGGVINTEAFF
cdr3_nt: TGTGCCAGCTCACCAGCAGGGGGTGGGGTGATCAACACTGAAGCTTTCTTT

clone_size: -
v_call: TRBV5-1
d_call: -
j_call: TRBJ1-2
cdr3_aa: CASSLEVRVGLPNYGYTF
cdr3_nt: TGCGCCAGCAGCTTGGAGGTCAGGGTGGGCCTCCCTAACTATGGCTACACCTTC

clone_size: -
v_call: TRBV27
d_call: -
j_call: TRBJ1-2
cdr3_aa: CASGDWPNYGYTF
cdr3_nt: TGTGCCAGCGGTGATTGGCCTAACTATGGCTACACCTTC

clone_size: -
v_call: TRBV11-3
d_call: TRBD2
j_call: TRBJ2-1
cdr3_aa: CASSLGVAGGLYNEQFF
cdr3_nt: TGTGCCAGCAGCTTAGGGGTAGCGGGAGGGTTATACAATGAGCAGTTCTTC

clone_size: -
v_call: TRBV2
d_call: -
j_call: TRBJ2-5
cdr3_aa: CASSVPLGETQYF
cdr3_nt: TGTGCCAGCAGTGTCCCGCTAGGAGAGACCCAGTACTTC

clone_size: -
v_call: TRBV5-1
d_call: TRBD1
j_call: TRBJ2-1
cdr3_aa: CASSLFFGTGVDEQFF
cdr3_nt: TGCGCCAGCAGCTTGTTTTTCGGGACAGGGGTGGATGAGCAGTTCTTC

clone_size: -
v_call: TRBV9
d_call: TRBD1
j_call: TRBJ1-1
cdr3_aa: CASSVDPGQPANTEAFF
cdr3_nt: TGTGCCAGCAGCGTAGACCCGGGACAGCCGGCGAACACTGAAGCTTTCTTT

clone_size: -
v_call: TRBV9
d_call: -
j_call: TRBJ1-1
cdr3_aa: CASSVDRNTEAFF
cdr3_nt: TGTGCCAGCAGCGTAGACAGGAACACTGAAGCTTTCTTT

clone_size: -
v_call: TRBV13
d_call: TRBD1
j_call: TRBJ1-2
cdr3_aa: CASSDRTGDNYGYTF
cdr3_nt: TGTGCCAGCAGCGATCGGACAGGGGATAACTATGGCTACACCTTC

clone_size: -
v_call: TRBV7-2
d_call: TRBD2
j_call: TRBJ2-2
cdr3_aa: CASRPTSLKAGELFF
cdr3_nt: TGTGCCAGCAGACCGACTAGCCTCAAAGCCGGGGAGCTGTTTTTT

clone_size: few
v_call: TRBV19
d_call: TRBD1
j_call: TRBJ2-2
cdr3_aa: CASSMGQGARGGELFF
cdr3_nt: TGTGCCAGTAGTATGGGACAGGGGGCGCGAGGCGGGGAGCTGTTTTTT

clone_size: -
v_call: TRBV12-5
d_call: TRBD1
j_call: TRBJ1-1
cdr3_aa: CASGLVPGQGARTEAFF
cdr3_nt: TGTGCTAGTGGGCTAGTCCCGGGACAGGGGGCGCGAACTGAAGCTTTCTTT

clone_size: -
v_call: TRBV5-1
d_call: TRBD1
j_call: TRBJ1-1
cdr3_aa: CASSRKTGDMNTEAFF
cdr3_nt: TGCGCCAGCAGCCGCAAGACAGGGGATATGAACACTGAAGCTTTCTTT

clone_size: -
v_call: TRBV5-4
d_call: TRBD1
j_call: TRBJ2-3
cdr3_aa: CASSLVRGNTDTQYF
cdr3_nt: TGTGCCAGCAGCTTGGTCAGGGGGAACACAGATACGCAGTATTTT

clone_size: -
v_call: TRBV9
d_call: -
j_call: TRBJ2-7
cdr3_aa: CASSVHTGTEQYF
cdr3_nt: TGTGCCAGCAGCGTCCATACAGGGACCGAGCAGTACTTC

clone_size: -
v_call: TRBV29-1
d_call: -
j_call: TRBJ2-7
cdr3_aa: CSVSEGFYEQYF
cdr3_nt: TGCAGCGTTTCTGAGGGCTTTTACGAGCAGTACTTC

clone_size: -
v_call: TRBV7-6
d_call: -
j_call: TRBJ2-1
cdr3_aa: CASRPGTDHNEQFF
cdr3_nt: TGTGCCAGCAGACCAGGGACTGACCACAATGAGCAGTTCTTC

clone_size: -
v_call: TRBV30
d_call: TRBD1
j_call: TRBJ2-3
cdr3_aa: CACRAGQGTDTQYF
cdr3_nt: TGTGCCTGTCGAGCGGGACAGGGGACCGATACGCAGTATTTT

clone_size: -
v_call: TRBV11-2
d_call: TRBD1
j_call: TRBJ2-7
cdr3_aa: CASNSGTGGSYEQYF
cdr3_nt: TGTGCCAGCAACTCAGGGACAGGGGGATCCTACGAGCAGTACTTC

clone_size: -
v_call: TRBV19
d_call: TRBD1
j_call: TRBJ2-2
cdr3_aa: CASSIAGIPGQGTRGTGELFF
cdr3_nt: TGTGCCAGTAGTATAGCAGGGATCCCGGGACAGGGAACACGAGGCACCGGGGAGCTGTTTTTT

clone_size: -
v_call: TRBV9
d_call: -
j_call: TRBJ2-2
cdr3_aa: CASSVVTGGRTGTGELFF
cdr3_nt: TGTGCCAGCAGCGTAGTCACGGGGGGCCGAACGGGCACCGGGGAGCTGTTTTTT

clone_size: once
v_call: TRBV2
d_call: TRBD1
j_call: TRBJ1-5
cdr3_aa: CASRDRQGNDQPQHF
cdr3_nt: TGTGCCAGCAGGGACAGACAGGGGAATGATCAACCCCAGCATTTT

clone_size: -
v_call: TRBV4-3
d_call: -
j_call: TRBJ2-3
cdr3_aa: CASSQDLPGQGDTQYF
cdr3_nt: TGCGCCAGCAGCCAAGACCTCCCGGGACAAGGGGATACGCAGTATTTT

clone_size: medium-sized
v_call: TRBV11-3
d_call: TRBD1
j_call: TRBJ1-1
cdr3_aa: CASSSDRGLGTEAFF
cdr3_nt: TGTGCCAGCAGCTCGGACAGGGGATTAGGCACTGAAGCTTTCTTT

clone_size: -
v_call: TRBV6-1
d_call: -
j_call: TRBJ2-2
cdr3_aa: CASSDREGTGELFF
cdr3_nt: TGTGCCAGCAGTGACAGGGAAGGCACCGGGGAGCTGTTTTTT

clone_size: -
v_call: TRBV5-1
d_call: -
j_call: TRBJ1-5
cdr3_aa: CASSPEGRGASQPQHF
cdr3_nt: TGCGCCAGCAGCCCGGAAGGTCGTGGGGCTTCTCAGCCCCAGCATTTT

clone_size: -
v_call: TRBV29-1
d_call: -
j_call: TRBJ2-3
cdr3_aa: CSVVVGGSTDTQYF
cdr3_nt: TGCAGCGTTGTGGTAGGAGGTAGCACAGATACGCAGTATTTT

clone_size: once
v_call: TRBV7-2
d_call: -
j_call: TRBJ2-3
cdr3_aa: CASSLAGANTDTQYF
cdr3_nt: TGTGCCAGCAGCCTCGCAGGGGCTAACACAGATACGCAGTATTTT

clone_size: -
v_call: TRBV4-1
d_call: TRBD2
j_call: TRBJ2-7
cdr3_aa: CASSQEPGTSGPYEQYF
cdr3_nt: TGCGCCAGCAGCCAAGAGCCCGGGACTAGCGGGCCTTACGAGCAGTACTTC

clone_size: -
v_call: TRBV9
d_call: TRBD1
j_call: TRBJ1-2
cdr3_aa: CASSVLGQGAEYGYTF
cdr3_nt: TGTGCCAGCAGCGTACTTGGACAGGGGGCCGAGTATGGCTACACCTTC

clone_size: -
v_call: TRBV5-8
d_call: -
j_call: TRBJ1-1
cdr3_aa: CASSEYTEAFF
cdr3_nt: TGTGCCAGCAGCGAGTACACTGAAGCTTTCTTT

clone_size: once
v_call: TRBV6-6
d_call: TRBD1
j_call: TRBJ1-6
cdr3_aa: CASRGDRDNSPLHF
cdr3_nt: TGTGCCAGCAGAGGAGACAGGGATAATTCACCCCTCCACTTT

clone_size: -
v_call: TRBV5-1
d_call: -
j_call: TRBJ1-2
cdr3_aa: CASSVANYGYTF
cdr3_nt: TGCGCCAGCAGCGTCGCTAACTATGGCTACACCTTC